The 6 T cell receptor beta chains reported below all come from one sample, sequenced in a study of identical twins. One entry per CDR3 protein results from TCRdb running MiXCR on the 5' RACE reads. In the table there are fewer than 800,000 distinct CDR3 sequences, less than 9% of which are singletons. The same sample was also studied in work on yellow fever vaccine responses in identical twins.

Sequencing was performed on PBMCs. These receptor sequences come from a woman aged 18-30 years in good health.

This clonotype was observed a few times. The rearrangement uses TRBV7-2 and TRBJ2-7; 10 bases fit TRBD1. J gave up 5 bases and V 5 bases, and 12 bases lay outside the gene matches. The CDR3 spans 16 residues. Germline CDR1 and CDR2: SGHTA and FQGNSA. The DNA for the CDR3 is TGTGCCAGCAGCCAACCGTCCCGGGACAGGGGTGACGAGCAGTACTTC. Encoded protein: CASSQPSRDRGDEQYF.

The chain joins TRBV4-1 to TRBJ2-7, with D perhaps TRBD1 or TRBD2 (6 bases each). Looked up from germline, CDR1 is MGHRA and CDR2 is YSYEKL. V lost 4 bases and J lost 2, with 18 bases in between. The CDR3 length is 16 residues. The CDR3 DNA sequence: TGCGCCAGCAGCCCTCACCCCCGGGGGCGCACCTACGAGCAGTACTTC. Protein product: CASSPHPRGRTYEQYF.

In its sample, this clonotype was seen many times. V gene TRBV20-1 combines with J gene TRBJ2-2, with 11 nucleotides matching TRBD2. CDR3 length equals 17 residues. With 1 base clipped from V and 8 bases from J, the junction kept 12 bases outside the gene matches. CDR1 is DFQATT and CDR2 is SNEGSKA in the germline V gene (reference sequence). CDR3: CSARAITGTSGSGELFF. The CDR3 nucleotides read TGCAGTGCTAGAGCAATCACCGGGACTAGCGGTTCGGGGGAGCTGTTTTTT.

This clonotype showed up many times. The chain combines TRBV5-1 with TRBJ2-3; TRBD1 agrees at 7 bases. Germline values: CDR1 SGHRS, CDR2 YFSETQ. The junction had 10 bases not matched to a gene; V was cut back by 4 bases and J by 2 bases. CDR3 size: 16 residues. CDR3 sequence: CASSSRQGQSTDTQYF. CDR3 nucleotide sequence: TGCGCCAGCAGCAGCAGACAGGGTCAATCCACAGATACGCAGTATTTT.

Details on this clonotype: Since a much larger clone is just one base distant, this may be a read error. The rearrangement uses TRBV2 and TRBJ2-1; TRBD1 is a possible D gene (6 bases). Trimming took off 6 bases at V and 9 bases at J, with 15 bases between the two ends. Germline V gene lookup returns CDR1 SNHLY and CDR2 FYNNEI. This CDR3 has 13 amino acids. The DNA of the CDR3 is TGTGCCAGCAGGATGGACAGAAATAGTGAGCAGTTCTTC. Translating gives CASRMDRNSEQFF.

The table lists this clonotype with many counts. The V and J genes are TRBV11-3 and TRBJ2-1; D unresolved. V lost 1 base and J lost 5, with 6 bases in between. Germline V gene lookup returns CDR1 SGHNT and CDR2 YENEEA. The CDR3 spans 13 residues. In DNA, the CDR3 is TGTGCCAGCAGCTTAGGTACCAACAATGAGCAGTTCTTC. Amino acid sequence: CASSLGTNNEQFF.